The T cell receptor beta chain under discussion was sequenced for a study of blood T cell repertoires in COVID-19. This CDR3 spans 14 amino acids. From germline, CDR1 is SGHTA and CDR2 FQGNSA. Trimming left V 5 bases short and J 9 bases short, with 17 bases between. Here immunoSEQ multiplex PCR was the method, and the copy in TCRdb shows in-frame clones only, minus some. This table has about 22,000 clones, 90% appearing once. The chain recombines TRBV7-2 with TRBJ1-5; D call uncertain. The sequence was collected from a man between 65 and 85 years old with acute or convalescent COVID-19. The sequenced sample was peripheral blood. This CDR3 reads CASSLLDGAGPQHF. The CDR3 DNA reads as TGTGCCAGCAGCCTCCTGGACGGCGCGGGGCCCCAGCATTTT.